The 21 T cell receptor beta chains in this list originate from one sample, sequenced in a study of T cells in Graves' hyperthyroidism and ophthalmopathy. RNA transcripts provided the source from which TCR beta CDR3 regions were amplified. Initially, a first-round RT-PCR of the TCR CDR3 employed the HTBI primer set. A single record per CDR3 protein comes from TCRdb applying MiXCR to the multiplex PCR reads. The sample comprises some 250,000 distinct CDR3 sequences, approximately 14% of which are singletons, and 10% to 15% rests with the top ten. The specimen was blood. These receptors came from a woman in her 40s with Graves' hyperthyroidism that later progressed to Graves' ophthalmopathy.

Many counts were recorded for this clonotype. The V gene is TRBV19, the J gene TRBJ1-1, with TRBD1 as a possible D gene (5 bases). CDR1 LNHDA and CDR2 SQIVND come from the germline V gene (reference sequence). CDR3 size: 12 residues. Trimming left V 10 bases short and J 6 bases short, with 15 bases between. The CDR3 sequence is CATGGGTAEAFF. The CDR3, as DNA: TGTGCCACCGGGGGAGGTACCGCTGAAGCTTTCTTT. Variable domain in full (rest from reference TRBV19 and TRBJ1-1): DGGITQSPKYLFRKEGQNVTLSCEQNLNHDAMYWYRQDPGQGLRLIYYSQIVNDFQKGDIAEGYSVSREKKESFPLTVTSAQKNPTAFYLCATGGGTAEAFFGQGTRLTVV.

This clonotype was detected only a few times. V usage is TRBV20-1 and J usage is TRBJ2-1; no clear D gene. CDR3 length: 11 amino acids. Germline CDR1 is DFQATT and CDR2 is SNEGSKA (reference sequence). Trimming removed 6 bases at V and 3 bases at J, with 6 bases between. The CDR3 here is CSAPHYNEQFF. The CDR3, as DNA: TGCAGTGCCCCTCACTACAATGAGCAGTTCTTC.

This clonotype was detected many times. The genes are TRBV12-3 or TRBV12-4 and TRBJ2-7; D may be TRBD1 (5 bases). This CDR3 is 14 amino acids long. V gave up 3 bases and J gave up 5 bases, with 14 bases separating them. CDR3: CASSLSGWWDEQYF. Here the CDR3 DNA reads TGTGCCAGCAGTTTGTCAGGGTGGTGGGACGAGCAGTACTTC.

This clonotype was detected once. The chain has TRBV7-2 and TRBJ2-7; TRBD1 matches 8 bases. Germline V gives CDR1 SGHTA, CDR2 FQGNSA. The CDR3 length is 15 residues. V gave up 0 bases and J gave up 5 bases; unmatched junction bases: 6. CDR3 sequence (DNA): TGTGCCAGCAGCTTAGCGGGGACAGGATCCCACGAGCAGTACTTC. Amino acid sequence: CASSLAGTGSHEQYF. Full variable domain (remainder filled in from reference TRBV7-2 and TRBJ2-7): GAGVSQSPSNKVTEKGKDVELRCDPISGHTALYWYRQSLGQGLEFLIYFQGNSAPDKSGLPSDRFSAERTGGSVSTLTIQRTQQEDSAVYLCASSLAGTGSHEQYFGPGTRLTVT.

This clonotype has at least ten counts. The genes are TRBV15 and TRBJ1-5; no clear D gene. The ends were cut back, 3 bases at V and 4 bases at J, with 7 bases in the middle. Germline CDR1 and CDR2: LNHNV and YYDKDF (reference sequence). The CDR3 consists of 13 residues. This CDR3 reads CATSRGLNQPQHF. CDR3 DNA: TGTGCCACCAGCAGGGGTTTAAATCAGCCCCAGCATTTT.

There are many counts of this clonotype. The chain links TRBV10-3 to TRBJ2-2; 9 nucleotides align to TRBD1. The CDR3 runs 18 residues. V trimming: 6 bases; J trimming: 0 bases; junction bases outside the gene matches: 11. Germline V lookup: CDR1 ENHRY, CDR2 SYGVKD. The CDR3 DNA sequence: TGTGCCATCAGAAACCCGACAGGGGGATATCCGAACACCGGGGAGCTGTTTTTT. Translating it yields CAIRNPTGGYPNTGELFF.

This clonotype appeared many times. This CDR3 reads CASGLVQKDLYSGNTIYF. The CDR3 DNA is TGTGCTAGTGGTTTAGTACAGAAAGACCTATACTCTGGAAACACCATATATTTT. The rearrangement uses TRBV12-5 and TRBJ1-3; D is ambiguous. V dropped 3 bases and J dropped 0 bases, with 18 bases sitting between them. Germline lookup yields CDR1 LGHNT and CDR2 FRNRAP. The CDR3 has 18 amino acids. The full variable domain, its missing parts supplied by reference TRBV12-5 and TRBJ1-3, is DARVTQTPRHKVTEMGQEVTMRCQPILGHNTVFWYRQTMMQGLELLAYFRNRAPLDDSGMPKDRFSAEMPDATLATLKIQPSEPRDSAVYFCASGLVQKDLYSGNTIYFGEGSWLTVV.

Ten or more counts support this clonotype. This rearrangement joins TRBV27 to TRBJ2-3; 10 bases match TRBD2. Trimming at V came to 3 bases and at J to 6 bases, leaving 6 bases not matched to a gene. There are 15 residues in the CDR3. In germline, CDR1 is MNHEY, CDR2 SMNVEV (reference sequence). The CDR3 loop reads CASSLASGRADTQYF. The DNA of the CDR3 is TGTGCCAGCAGTTTGGCCAGCGGGAGGGCTGATACGCAGTATTTT.

This sequence joins TRBV20-1 and TRBJ2-1; 7 bases align to TRBD2. The V segment lost 3 bases and the J segment 7 bases; nucleotides outside the gene matches: 12. The germline gives CDR1 DFQATT, CDR2 SNEGSKA (reference sequence). The CDR3 runs to 15 residues. CDR3 loop: CSARVRAGVGNEQFF. The CDR3 DNA is TGCAGTGCTAGGGTTCGGGCGGGAGTAGGTAATGAGCAGTTCTTC.

This clonotype was counted many times. V usage is TRBV6-2 or TRBV6-3 and J usage is TRBJ2-7, with 8 bases matching TRBD1. Per the germline V gene, CDR1 is MNHEY and CDR2 is SVGEGT. CDR3 size: 12 residues. J lost 6 bases, V lost 8 bases, and 6 bases had no gene match. The CDR3 DNA is TGTGCCAGCGGGTACGGGACAGGCGAGCAGTACTTC. Residues: CASGYGTGEQYF.

This clonotype was detected ten times or more. J is TRBJ2-1 and V is TRBV6-1, with TRBD2 matching over 11 bases. V shed 7 bases and J 4 bases; nucleotides not matched to a gene: 6. The CDR3 spans 15 residues. CDR1 is MNHNS, CDR2 SASEGT, per germline. The CDR3 region is CASTQTSGIYNEQFF. DNA of the CDR3: TGTGCCAGCACCCAGACTAGCGGGATATACAATGAGCAGTTCTTC.

This clonotype was recorded many times. The chain has TRBV28 and TRBJ2-7; D perhaps matches TRBD1 (5 bases). Trimming removed 6 bases at V and 2 bases at J, with 14 bases between. Germline V gene lookup returns CDR1 MDHEN and CDR2 SYDVKM. The CDR3 consists of 14 residues. The CDR3 sequence: CASRPPDTAYEQYF. CDR3 DNA: TGTGCCAGCAGACCCCCGGACACAGCCTACGAGCAGTACTTC.

This clonotype came up many times. The rearrangement links TRBV6-1 to TRBJ2-1, with 8 bases that match TRBD2. Germline values: CDR1 MNHNS, CDR2 SASEGT. The junction had 11 bases not matched to a gene; V was cut back by 6 bases and J by 10 bases. The CDR3 runs 14 residues. DNA of the CDR3: TGTGCCAGCAGCGAGCCGCGCCGGGGGGGAGAGCAGTTCTTC. This codes for CASSEPRRGGEQFF.

CDR3 amino acids: CASSLAPRVVTQYF. The CDR3, as DNA: TGCGCCAGCAGCTTGGCTCCCAGGGTAGTGACCCAGTACTTC. The gene calls are TRBV5-1 and TRBJ2-5; TRBD1 might be the D (5 bases). This CDR3 contains 14 residues. Trimming took off 0 bases at V and 7 bases at J, with 13 bases between the two ends. In germline, CDR1 is SGHRS, CDR2 YFSETQ.

The V and J genes are TRBV5-5 and TRBJ2-1; no definite D call. The germline gives CDR1 SGHKS, CDR2 YYEKEE (reference sequence). V lost 4 bases to trimming and J lost 0 bases, with 11 bases between them. CDR3 size: 15 residues. The CDR3 DNA sequence: TGTGCCAGCAGCCCCCGGGTCAGCTCCTACAATGAGCAGTTCTTC. Its translation: CASSPRVSSYNEQFF. Using reference TRBV5-5 and TRBJ2-1 for the parts outside the CDR3, the full variable domain is DAGVTQSPTHLIKTRGQQVTLRCSPISGHKSVSWYQQVLGQGPQFIFQYYEKEERGRGNFPDRFSARQFPNYSSELNVNALLLGDSALYLCASSPRVSSYNEQFFGPGTRLTVL.

In the case of this clonotype: A much larger clonotype is one base distant, so this may be a read error. This chain links TRBV6-2 or TRBV6-3 with TRBJ2-1; 12 bases are shared with TRBD2. The germline V gene encodes CDR1 MNHEY and CDR2 SVGEGT. The CDR3 has 17 amino acids. J was trimmed by 7 bases and V by 5 bases; bases with no gene match: 12. This CDR3 reads CASSLNPGTSGLNEQFF. In DNA form, the CDR3 reads TGTGCCAGCAGTCTCAACCCCGGGACTAGCGGGTTAAATGAGCAGTTCTTC.

Remarks on this clonotype: Without the conserved terminal phenylalanine or tryptophan, this CDR3 likely stems from a read error. The rearrangement links TRBV28 to TRBJ2-5; 13 nucleotides match TRBD2. V gave up 6 bases and J gave up 2 bases; unmatched junction bases: 6. This CDR3 is built from 16 residues. Germline CDR1 MDHEN, CDR2 SYDVKM. Here the CDR3 reads CASRIRGLAGQETQYL. The CDR3 DNA is TGTGCCAGCAGGATAAGGGGACTAGCGGGGCAAGAGACCCAGTACCTC.

This clonotype occurred many times. The chain carries TRBV5-8 and TRBJ1-1, with 7 bases identical to TRBD1. This CDR3 contains 15 residues. V was clipped by 1 base and J by 5 bases; unmatched bases: 8. Germline V CDR1 and CDR2: SGHTS, YDEGEE. CDR3 region: CASSLRGRERTEAFF. The CDR3, as DNA: TGTGCCAGCAGCTTGAGGGGGCGAGAGAGAACTGAAGCTTTCTTT.

The table lists this clonotype with a few counts. The chain has TRBV7-8 and TRBJ2-2; no clear D. V lost 1 base, J lost 3 bases, and 18 bases lay in between. CDR1 and CDR2 from the germline V gene are SGHVS and FQNEAQ. The CDR3 is 18 residues long. The CDR3 DNA is TGTGCCAGCAGCTTAGTTTCCCGACTGCCTGCGGACACCGGGGAGCTGTTTTTT. It codes for CASSLVSRLPADTGELFF.

This clonotype was detected a few times. The chain carries TRBV19 and TRBJ2-1; D is ambiguous. Germline V gene lookup returns CDR1 LNHDA and CDR2 SQIVND (reference sequence). The CDR3 runs to 16 residues. V was clipped by 3 bases and J by 3 bases, with 15 bases between them. CDR3 bases: TGTGCCAGTAGTATTGGCTCCCGTTTTTACTACAATGAGCAGTTCTTC. This encodes CASSIGSRFYYNEQFF.

This clonotype occurred many times. The gene calls are TRBV11-2 and TRBJ2-5; TRBD2 agrees at 11 bases. CDR1 and CDR2 from the germline V gene are SGHAT and FQNNGV. CDR3 length: 15 residues. With V trimmed by 1 base and J by 13 bases, 11 bases remained unmatched. CDR3 sequence (DNA): TGTGCCAGCAGCTTAGTTGGGACTAGCGGAAGAGTTCTGTACTTC. Its protein is CASSLVGTSGRVLYF. Full variable domain (rest looked up from reference TRBV11-2 and TRBJ2-5): EAGVAQSPRYKIIEKRQSVAFWCNPISGHATLYWYQQILGQGPKLLIQFQNNGVVDDSQLPKDRFSAERLKGVDSTLKIQPAKLEDSAVYLCASSLVGTSGRVLYFGPGTRLLVL.